The present T cell receptor beta chain was sequenced within a study of CD8 T cells in Susac syndrome. With random hexamers, 0.5 to 1 ug RNA was reverse transcribed. TCRdb recomputed calls from the immunoSEQ multiplex PCR reads with MiXCR, one row per CDR3 protein. Here the sample spans about 140,000 distinct CDR3 sequences, 85% to 95% being singletons. Study results and caveats: CD4+ repertoires of Susac syndrome patients lacked detectable clonal expansion.

Between the trimmed V and J ends, which lost 0 bases and 10 bases, there was a span of 13 bases. The germline V gene has CDR1 DFQATT and CDR2 SNEGSKA (reference sequence). The CDR3 loop spans 13 amino acids. On this clonotype: Its antigen remains unknown.

The TCR was taken from a human donor with Susac syndrome. Input material: CD4+ T cells from PBMCs. The gene calls are TRBV20-1 and TRBJ2-1; D not resolved. The CDR3 DNA reads as TGCAGTGCTAGAGAGGGAAGTTTGGCAGAGCAGTTCTTC. As protein: CSAREGSLAEQFF.